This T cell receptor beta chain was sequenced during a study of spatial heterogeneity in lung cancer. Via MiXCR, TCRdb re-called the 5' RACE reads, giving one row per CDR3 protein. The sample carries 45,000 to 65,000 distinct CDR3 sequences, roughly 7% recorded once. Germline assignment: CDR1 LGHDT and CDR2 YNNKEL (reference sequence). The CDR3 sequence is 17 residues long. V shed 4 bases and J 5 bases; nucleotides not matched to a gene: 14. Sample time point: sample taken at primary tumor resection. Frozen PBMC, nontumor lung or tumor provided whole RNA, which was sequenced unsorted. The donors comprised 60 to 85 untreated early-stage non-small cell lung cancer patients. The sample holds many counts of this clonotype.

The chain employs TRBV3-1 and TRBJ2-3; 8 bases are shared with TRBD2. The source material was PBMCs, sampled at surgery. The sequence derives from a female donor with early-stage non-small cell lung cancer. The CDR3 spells CASSPDGSTGGVDTQYF. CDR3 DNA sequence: TGTGCCAGCAGCCCCGACGGGTCCACCGGGGGGGTAGATACGCAGTATTTT.